The rows below give T cell receptor beta chains drawn from one sample of a study of blood T cells in healthy people across ages. TCRdb independently ran MiXCR on the 5' RACE reads; one entry per CDR3 protein. The sample consists of 1.5 million to 2 million distinct CDR3 sequences, around 48% of them appearing once. Sequencing was done on a sample of blood. These receptor sequences come from a woman aged 40-49 years in good health. The CDR3 runs from the conserved cysteine through the conserved F or W. D genes are given only for firm matches. The size of a clone is reported for some rows only, either as once, few or many, or as a class for expanded clones.

clone_size j_call v_call d_call cdr3_nt cdr3_aa
- TRBJ2-4 TRBV4-3 TRBD1 TGCGCCAGCAGCCAAGGGGACAGGGATAACATTCAGTACTTC CASSQGDRDNIQYF
few TRBJ2-1 TRBV5-1 TRBD2 TGCGCCAGCAGCTTGGAGTATAGCGGGGGCTACAATGAGCAGTTCTTC CASSLEYSGGYNEQFF
- TRBJ2-1 TRBV28 - TGTGCCAGCAGTTTCGTCCCAAAGGGTACGAATGAGCAGTTCTTC CASSFVPKGTNEQFF
- TRBJ1-5 TRBV20-1 - TGCAGTGCTCTTGGGAGGGTGAATCAGCCCCAGCATTTT CSALGRVNQPQHF
few TRBJ1-4 TRBV7-2 - TGTGCCAGCAGCTTAGGTGACAGGATTAATGAAAAACTGTTTTTT CASSLGDRINEKLFF
- TRBJ2-7 TRBV2 TRBD2 TGTGCCACGGGATGGTTTTCTAGCGGGGGGGCGTCCTACGAGCAGTACTTC CATGWFSSGGASYEQYF
- TRBJ2-1 TRBV27 - TGTGCCAGCAGTTCGTGGAACAACAATGAGCAGTTCTTC CASSSWNNNEQFF
few TRBJ2-7 TRBV7-2 TRBD1 TGTGCCAGCAGCTGGGGACAGCCCGCGGAGCAGTACTTC CASSWGQPAEQYF
- TRBJ2-7 TRBV20-1 - TGCAGTGCAGCTGAGGACTACGAGCAGTACTTC CSAAEDYEQYF
few TRBJ2-6 TRBV5-1 TRBD1 TGCGCCAGCAGCTACGGACAGGGGTGGTCTGGGGCCAACGTCCTGACTTTC CASSYGQGWSGANVLTF
few TRBJ2-4 TRBV9 - TGTGCCAGCAGCGTAGGAAGTGGGAACATTCAGTACTTC CASSVGSGNIQYF
- TRBJ1-6 TRBV6-2/TRBV6-3 - TGTGCCAGCAGATGGGGGCTGAGCTCCTATAATTCACCCCTCCACTTT CASRWGLSSYNSPLHF
- TRBJ1-6 TRBV28 - TGTGCCAGCAGTTTAACGGGAATCTCGAGAGAATCACCCCTCCACTTT CASSLTGISRESPLHF
- TRBJ1-2 TRBV6-2/TRBV6-3 - TGTGCCAGCAGTTACTCGGTTACCGCTAACTATGGCTACACCTTC CASSYSVTANYGYTF
- TRBJ2-3 TRBV20-1 TRBD1 TGCAGTGCTCCGACAGGGGTCTCCCCAGATACGAAGTATTTT CSAPTGVSPDTKYF
few TRBJ2-7 TRBV7-8 TRBD1 TGTGCCAGCAGCTTAGGACAGGGCTTGGAGCAGTACTTC CASSLGQGLEQYF
- TRBJ1-1 TRBV11-2 TRBD1 TGTGCCAGCAGCTCTCCGACAGGGACCACTGAAGCTTTCTTT CASSSPTGTTEAFF
- TRBJ2-7 TRBV20-1 TRBD1 TGCAGTGCTAGCCGGGACAGACCTCTTGGCGAGCAGTACTTC CSASRDRPLGEQYF
few TRBJ2-3 TRBV5-5 - TGTGCCAGCAGCCTTACTCCTGTGCAGGGTCAAGATACGCAGTATTTT CASSLTPVQGQDTQYF
- TRBJ1-6 TRBV27 TRBD1 TGTGCCAGCAGTTTAACAGGGGGGGTCTCCTATAATTCACCCCTCCACTTT CASSLTGGVSYNSPLHF
- TRBJ2-3 TRBV4-2 - TGTGCCAGCACCCAAAGCTGGGGGGCAGGTACAGATACGCAGTATTTT CASTQSWGAGTDTQYF
many TRBJ2-1 TRBV29-1 - TGCAGCGTTGTTGTTATGAATGAGCAGTTCTTC CSVVVMNEQFF
- TRBJ1-1 TRBV7-2 - TGTGCCAGCAGCTTAGGGGGCTGGGCTTTCTTT CASSLGGWAFF
few TRBJ2-7 TRBV24-1 TRBD2 TGTGCCACCAGTGACAAGACTAGCGGGGGGTTAGACGAGCAGTACTTC CATSDKTSGGLDEQYF
many TRBJ2-5 TRBV29-1 TRBD2 TGCAGCGTTGCCTCACTAGCGGTACAAGAGACCCAGTACTTC CSVASLAVQETQYF
- TRBJ2-1 TRBV6-2/TRBV6-3 - TGTGCCAGCAGTTACAACCAGGGGCCTTACAATGAGCAGTTCTTC CASSYNQGPYNEQFF
many TRBJ2-3 TRBV29-1 TRBD1 TGCAGCGTTGAAAGGACAGGGGATCCCCCAGATACGCAGTATTTT CSVERTGDPPDTQYF
- TRBJ2-3 TRBV4-3 TRBD2 TGCGCCAGCAGCAATAGCGGGGGGGCCAAGGCGGATACGCAGTATTTT CASSNSGGAKADTQYF
once TRBJ1-1 TRBV6-2/TRBV6-3 - TGTGCCAGCAGCCCCGAAGGGGAGTCTTGGTACACTGAAGCTTTCTTT CASSPEGESWYTEAFF
many TRBJ2-5 TRBV28 TRBD1 TGTGCCAGCAGTACAGGGGCGGAGACCCAGTACTTC CASSTGAETQYF
- TRBJ2-1 TRBV7-2 - TGTGCCAGCGGTCGTAAGAATGAGCAGTTCTTC CASGRKNEQFF